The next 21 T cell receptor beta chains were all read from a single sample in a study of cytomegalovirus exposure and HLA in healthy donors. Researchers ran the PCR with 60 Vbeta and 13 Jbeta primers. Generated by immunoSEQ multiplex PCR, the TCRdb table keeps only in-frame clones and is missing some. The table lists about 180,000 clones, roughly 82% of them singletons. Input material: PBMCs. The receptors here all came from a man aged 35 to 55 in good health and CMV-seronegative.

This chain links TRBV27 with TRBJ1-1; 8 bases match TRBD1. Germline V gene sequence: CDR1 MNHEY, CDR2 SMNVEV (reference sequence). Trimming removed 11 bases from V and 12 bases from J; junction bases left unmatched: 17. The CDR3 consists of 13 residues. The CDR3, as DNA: TGTGCCGGTTCCTACCGGGACAGGCTTTATTCTTTCTTT. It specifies CAGSYRDRLYSFF.

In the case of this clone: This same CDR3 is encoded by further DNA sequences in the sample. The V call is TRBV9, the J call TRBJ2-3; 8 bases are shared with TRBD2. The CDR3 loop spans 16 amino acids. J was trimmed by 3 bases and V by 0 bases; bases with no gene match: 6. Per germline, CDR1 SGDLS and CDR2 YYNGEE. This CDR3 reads CASSVGEGGRTDTQYF. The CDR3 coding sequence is TGTGCCAGCAGCGTAGGGGAGGGCGGGAGGACAGATACGCAGTATTTT.

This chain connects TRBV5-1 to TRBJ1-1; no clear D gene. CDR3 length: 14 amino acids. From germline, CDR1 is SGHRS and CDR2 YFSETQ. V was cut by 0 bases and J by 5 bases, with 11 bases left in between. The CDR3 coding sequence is TGCGCCAGCAGCTTGGAGGCCAGAGGAACTGAAGCTTTCTTT. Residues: CASSLEARGTEAFF. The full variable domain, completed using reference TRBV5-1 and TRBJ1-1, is KAGVTQTPRYLIKTRGQQVTLSCSPISGHRSVSWYQQTPGQGLQFLFEYFSETQRNKGNFPGRFSGRQFSNSRSEMNVSTLELGDSALYLCASSLEARGTEAFFGQGTRLTVV.

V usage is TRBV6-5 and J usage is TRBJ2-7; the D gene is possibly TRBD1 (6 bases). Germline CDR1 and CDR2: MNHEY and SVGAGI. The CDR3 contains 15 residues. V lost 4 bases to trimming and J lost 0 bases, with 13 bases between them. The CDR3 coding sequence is TGTGCCAGCAGTTTCTGGGGGCCCCGCTCCTACGAGCAGTACTTC. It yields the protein CASSFWGPRSYEQYF.

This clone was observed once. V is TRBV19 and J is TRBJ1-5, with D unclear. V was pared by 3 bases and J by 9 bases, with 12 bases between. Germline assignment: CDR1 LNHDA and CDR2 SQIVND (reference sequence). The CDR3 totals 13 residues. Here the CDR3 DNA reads TGTGCCAGTAGTATCCTACGTGGTTGGCCCCAGCATTTT. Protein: CASSILRGWPQHF.

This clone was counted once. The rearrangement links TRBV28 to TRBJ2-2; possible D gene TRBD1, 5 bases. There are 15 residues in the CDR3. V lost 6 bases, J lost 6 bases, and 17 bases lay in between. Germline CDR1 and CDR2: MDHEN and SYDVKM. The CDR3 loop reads CASSPGHFSSGELFF. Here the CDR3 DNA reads TGTGCCAGCAGCCCAGGGCATTTTTCCTCCGGGGAGCTGTTTTTT.

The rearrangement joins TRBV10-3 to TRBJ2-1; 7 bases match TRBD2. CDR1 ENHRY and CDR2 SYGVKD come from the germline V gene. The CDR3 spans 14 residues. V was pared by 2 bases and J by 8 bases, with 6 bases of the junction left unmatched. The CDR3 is CAISEGLVDYEQFF. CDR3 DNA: TGTGCCATCAGTGAGGGACTAGTTGACTATGAGCAGTTCTTC.

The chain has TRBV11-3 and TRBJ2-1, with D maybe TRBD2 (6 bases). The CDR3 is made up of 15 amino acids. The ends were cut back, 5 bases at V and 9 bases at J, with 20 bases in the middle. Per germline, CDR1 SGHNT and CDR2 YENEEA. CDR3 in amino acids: CASSLRRAFVAEQFF. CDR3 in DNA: TGTGCCAGCAGCCTGAGGAGGGCTTTCGTAGCTGAGCAGTTCTTC.

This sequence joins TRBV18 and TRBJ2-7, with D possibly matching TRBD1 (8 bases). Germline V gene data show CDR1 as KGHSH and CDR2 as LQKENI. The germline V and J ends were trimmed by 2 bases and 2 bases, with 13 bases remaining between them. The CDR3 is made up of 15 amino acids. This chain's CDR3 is CASSPSQGGAYEQYF. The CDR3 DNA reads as TGTGCCAGCTCACCATCACAGGGGGGGGCCTACGAGCAGTACTTC.

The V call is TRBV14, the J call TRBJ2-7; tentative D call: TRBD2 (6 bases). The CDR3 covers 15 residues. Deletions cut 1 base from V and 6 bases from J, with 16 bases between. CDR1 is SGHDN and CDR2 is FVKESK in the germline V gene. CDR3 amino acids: CASSQGSVRGSEQYF. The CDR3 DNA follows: TGTGCCAGCAGCCAAGGGTCGGTCCGGGGGAGCGAGCAGTACTTC.

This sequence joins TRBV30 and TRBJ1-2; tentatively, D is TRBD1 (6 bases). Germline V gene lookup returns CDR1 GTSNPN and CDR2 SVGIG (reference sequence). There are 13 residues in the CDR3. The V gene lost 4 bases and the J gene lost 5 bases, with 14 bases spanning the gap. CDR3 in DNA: TGTGCCTGGACAGGGGCCTGGGCATATGGCTACACCTTC. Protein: CAWTGAWAYGYTF.

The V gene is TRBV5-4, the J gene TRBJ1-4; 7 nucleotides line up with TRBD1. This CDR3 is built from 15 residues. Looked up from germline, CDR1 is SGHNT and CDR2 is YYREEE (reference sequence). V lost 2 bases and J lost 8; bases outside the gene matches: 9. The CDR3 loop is CASSLKGQWSEKLFF. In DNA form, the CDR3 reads TGTGCCAGCAGCTTAAAGGGACAGTGGAGCGAAAAACTGTTTTTT.

CDR3 sequence reads: CASSVVTSGLSYEQYF. The CDR3 bases are TGTGCCAGCAGCGTAGTGACTAGCGGGCTCTCCTACGAGCAGTACTTC. V is TRBV5-4 and J is TRBJ2-7; TRBD2 aligns across 10 bases. Trimming removed 4 bases from V and 0 bases from J; junction bases left unmatched: 7. This CDR3 is 16 amino acids long. Germline V gives CDR1 SGHNT, CDR2 YYREEE (reference sequence).

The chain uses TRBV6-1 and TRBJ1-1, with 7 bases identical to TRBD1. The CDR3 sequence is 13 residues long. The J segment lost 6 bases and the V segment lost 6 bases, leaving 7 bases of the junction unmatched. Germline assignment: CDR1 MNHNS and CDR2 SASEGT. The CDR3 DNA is TGTGCCAGCAGAGTGACAGGGTGGGCTGAAGCTTTCTTT. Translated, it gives CASRVTGWAEAFF.

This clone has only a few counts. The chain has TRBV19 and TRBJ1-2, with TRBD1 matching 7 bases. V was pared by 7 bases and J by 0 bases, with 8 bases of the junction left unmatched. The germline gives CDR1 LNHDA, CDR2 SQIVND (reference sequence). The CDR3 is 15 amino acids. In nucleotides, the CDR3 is TGTGCCAGTAATACGGGGACAGCTTCTAACTATGGCTACACCTTC. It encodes CASNTGTASNYGYTF.

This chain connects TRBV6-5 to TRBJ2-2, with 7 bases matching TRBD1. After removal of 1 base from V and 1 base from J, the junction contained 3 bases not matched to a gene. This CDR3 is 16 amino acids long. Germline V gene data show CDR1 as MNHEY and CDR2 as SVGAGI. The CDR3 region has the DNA TGTGCCAGCAGTTACTGGAACAGGGGGAACACCGGGGAGCTGTTTTTT. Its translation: CASSYWNRGNTGELFF.

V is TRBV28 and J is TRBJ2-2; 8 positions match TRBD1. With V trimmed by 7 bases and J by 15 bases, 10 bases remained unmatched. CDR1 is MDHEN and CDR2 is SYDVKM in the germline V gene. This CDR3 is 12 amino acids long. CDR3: CASTLGQGAVFF. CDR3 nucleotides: TGTGCCAGCACCCTAGGACAGGGTGCGGTGTTTTTT.

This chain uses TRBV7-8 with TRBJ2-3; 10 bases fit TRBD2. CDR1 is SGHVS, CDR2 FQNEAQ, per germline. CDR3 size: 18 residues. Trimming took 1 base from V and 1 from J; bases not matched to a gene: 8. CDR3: CASSLGAAGGVRTDTQYF. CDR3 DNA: TGTGCCAGCAGCTTAGGGGCAGCGGGGGGGGTCCGCACAGATACGCAGTATTTT.

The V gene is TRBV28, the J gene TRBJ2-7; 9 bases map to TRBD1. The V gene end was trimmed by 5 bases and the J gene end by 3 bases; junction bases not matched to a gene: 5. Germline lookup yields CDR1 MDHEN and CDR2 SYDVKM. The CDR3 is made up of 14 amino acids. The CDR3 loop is CASSRTGENYEQYF. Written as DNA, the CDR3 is TGTGCCAGCAGTAGGACAGGGGAAAACTACGAGCAGTACTTC. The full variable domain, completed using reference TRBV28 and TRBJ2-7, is DVKVTQSSRYLVKRTGEKVFLECVQDMDHENMFWYRQDPGLGLRLIYFSYDVKMKEKGDIPEGYSVSREKKERFSLILESASTNQTSMYLCASSRTGENYEQYFGPGTRLTVT.

CDR3 region: CASSRTSGGAGEQYF. The DNA for the CDR3 is TGTGCCAGCAGCCGGACTAGCGGGGGGGCGGGGGAGCAGTACTTC. This sequence joins TRBV7-6 and TRBJ2-7; 15 bases are shared with TRBD2. The CDR3 covers 15 residues. With V trimmed by 5 bases and J by 7 bases, 6 bases remained unmatched. CDR1 SGHVS and CDR2 FNYEAQ come from the germline V gene.

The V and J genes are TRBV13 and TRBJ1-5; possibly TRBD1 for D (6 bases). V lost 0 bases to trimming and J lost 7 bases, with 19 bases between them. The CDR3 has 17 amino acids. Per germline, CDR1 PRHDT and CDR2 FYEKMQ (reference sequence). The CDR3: CASSLGARGGSLQPQHF. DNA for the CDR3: TGTGCCAGCAGCTTAGGGGCCCGGGGGGGCTCCCTACAGCCCCAGCATTTT.